This T cell receptor beta chain was sequenced for a study of T-cell reconstitution after alpha-beta-depleted transplantation in children. TCRbeta library construction was performed incorporating unique molecular identifiers. TCRdb reprocessed the PCR reads with MiXCR, giving one entry per CDR3 protein. The sample includes a few hundred thousand distinct CDR3 sequences, 43% seen only once; the top ten take 25% to 30%. Germline V gene lookup returns CDR1 DFQATT and CDR2 SNEGSKA (reference sequence). This CDR3 region has 10 residues. The V end was cut by 7 bases, the J end by 4 bases, with 5 bases between.

The chain joins TRBV20-1 to TRBJ2-1, with D unresolved. The sample here was PBMCs, taken before TCRalphabeta/CD19-depleted stem cell transplant. The receptor's source is a girl aged 2-10 years with aplastic anemia, due to receive a stem cell transplant. The CDR3 sequence is CSGPYNEQFF. The CDR3 DNA sequence: TGCAGTGGTCCTTACAATGAGCAGTTCTTC.